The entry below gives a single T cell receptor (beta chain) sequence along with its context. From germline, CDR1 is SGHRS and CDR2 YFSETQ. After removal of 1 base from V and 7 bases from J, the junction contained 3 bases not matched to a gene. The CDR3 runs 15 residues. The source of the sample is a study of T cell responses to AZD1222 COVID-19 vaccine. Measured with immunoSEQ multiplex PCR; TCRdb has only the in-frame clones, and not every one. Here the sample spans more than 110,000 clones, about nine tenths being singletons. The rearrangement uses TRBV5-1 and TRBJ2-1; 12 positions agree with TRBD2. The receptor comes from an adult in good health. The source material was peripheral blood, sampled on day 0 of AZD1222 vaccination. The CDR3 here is CASSLSTSGGNEQFF. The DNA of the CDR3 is TGCGCCAGCAGCTTGTCGACTAGCGGGGGAAATGAGCAGTTCTTC. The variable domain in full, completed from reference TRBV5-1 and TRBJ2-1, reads KAGVTQTPRYLIKTRGQQVTLSCSPISGHRSVSWYQQTPGQGLQFLFEYFSETQRNKGNFPGRFSGRQFSNSRSEMNVSTLELGDSALYLCASSLSTSGGNEQFFGPGTRLTVL.